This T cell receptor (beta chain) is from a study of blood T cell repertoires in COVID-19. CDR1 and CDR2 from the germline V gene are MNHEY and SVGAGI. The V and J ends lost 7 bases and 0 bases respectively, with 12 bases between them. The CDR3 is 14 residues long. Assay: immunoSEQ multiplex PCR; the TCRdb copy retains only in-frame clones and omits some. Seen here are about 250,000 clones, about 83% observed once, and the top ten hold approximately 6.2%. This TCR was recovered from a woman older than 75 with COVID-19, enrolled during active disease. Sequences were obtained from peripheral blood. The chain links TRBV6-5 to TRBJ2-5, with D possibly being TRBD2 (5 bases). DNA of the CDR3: TGTGCCAGCACCCGATCGGGAAACCAAGAGACCCAGTACTTC. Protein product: CASTRSGNQETQYF.